This T cell receptor (beta chain) was recovered during a study of blood T cells in healthy people across ages. A second PCR of 7 to 11 cycles used a sample-barcoded 5' primer and a J-beta primer mix. TCRdb called the 5' RACE reads again in MiXCR, with one record for every CDR3 protein. The sample carries 850,000 to 1,000,000 distinct CDR3 sequences, 45% to 60% recorded once. The V gene's germline CDR1 is SQVTM and CDR2 ANQGSEA. The trim removed 4 bases at V and 4 bases at J, leaving 8 bases unmatched. The CDR3 loop spans 14 amino acids. Sequences were obtained from blood. This clonotype originated in a woman aged 55-70 years in good health. The chain has TRBV29-1 and TRBJ2-3; 7 bases agree with TRBD2. CDR3 in DNA: TGCAGCGTTGGTGAGGGAGGGTCCGCAGATACGCAGTATTTT. Its protein is CSVGEGGSADTQYF.